These 27 T cell receptor beta chains came from one sample sequenced in a study of cytomegalovirus exposure and HLA in healthy donors. Use of 60 Vbeta and 13 Jbeta primers characterized the PCR. Measured with immunoSEQ multiplex PCR; TCRdb has only the in-frame clones, and not every one. Here the sample table reports some 130,000 clones. The specimen was PBMCs. Source of these receptors: a middle-aged woman in good health and CMV-seropositive.

In DNA form, the CDR3 reads TGTGCCAGCAGCCCCGGACCCCAGGGGGAGACCCAGTACTTC. Residues: CASSPGPQGETQYF. The chain combines TRBV11-3 with TRBJ2-5; TRBD1 is a possible D gene (6 bases). CDR1 is SGHNT, CDR2 YENEEA, per germline. The V end was cut by 5 bases, the J end by 5 bases, with 15 bases between. The CDR3 has 14 amino acids.

A note on this clone: The junction departs from germline at one end; a sequencing error may be responsible. The gene calls are TRBV29-1 and TRBJ2-1, with TRBD2 matching 13 bases. The CDR3 has 15 residues. Germline-derived CDR1 and CDR2 are SQVTM and ANQGSEA. CDR3 nucleotide sequence: TGCAGCGTGGAAGGACTAGCGGGAGTTAGAGATGAGCAGTTCTTC. It encodes CSVEGLAGVRDEQFF.

The rearrangement uses TRBV28 and TRBJ2-3; D perhaps matches TRBD2 (6 bases). CDR3 length: 16 amino acids. The V end lost 5 bases, the J end lost 3 bases, and 18 bases lay between the germline ends. Per germline, CDR1 MDHEN and CDR2 SYDVKM. The CDR3 DNA sequence: TGTGCCAGCAGTAGGGCACCGACTAGTAGGACAGATACGCAGTATTTT. Its translation: CASSRAPTSRTDTQYF.

The gene calls are TRBV6-5 and TRBJ2-7; 7 bases fit TRBD1. Germline lookup yields CDR1 MNHEY and CDR2 SVGAGI. V was clipped by 6 bases and J by 3 bases; unmatched bases: 11. CDR3 size: 15 residues. CDR3 amino acids: CASSLYRGEYYEQYF. In nucleotides, the CDR3 is TGTGCCAGCAGCTTGTACAGGGGCGAGTACTACGAGCAGTACTTC.

CDR3 sequence reads: CASSADSANTQYF. CDR3 nucleotides: TGCGCCAGCAGCGCGGACTCTGCTAATACGCAGTATTTT. The V and J genes are TRBV5-1 and TRBJ2-3; weak D call: TRBD2 (5 bases). The CDR3 covers 13 residues. The ends were cut back, 4 bases at V and 7 bases at J, with 13 bases in the middle. The V gene's germline CDR1 is SGHRS and CDR2 YFSETQ.

The CDR3 nucleotides read TGTGCCAGCAGCACCCGGGACAGGGGACCCTACAATGAGCAGTTCTTC. It translates to CASSTRDRGPYNEQFF. This chain links TRBV11-1 with TRBJ2-1; TRBD1 matches at 10 bases. The CDR3 sequence is 16 residues long. From germline, CDR1 is SGHAT and CDR2 FQDESV (reference sequence). The J segment lost 2 bases and the V segment lost 5 bases, leaving 6 bases of the junction unmatched.

The chain uses TRBV10-3 and TRBJ2-1; 7 nucleotides align to TRBD1. V shed 6 bases and J 8 bases; nucleotides not matched to a gene: 10. The length of the CDR3 is 14 residues. Germline V gene lookup returns CDR1 ENHRY and CDR2 SYGVKD. CDR3 DNA: TGTGCCATCAGGGACGGGGACAGTGTGGATGAGCAGTTCTTC. It is translated as CAIRDGDSVDEQFF.

This sequence joins TRBV10-3 and TRBJ1-5; TRBD1 matches 7 bases. The germline V gene encodes CDR1 ENHRY and CDR2 SYGVKD. CDR3 length equals 15 residues. The trim removed 6 bases at V and 0 bases at J, leaving 5 bases unmatched. CDR3 coding DNA: TGTGCCATCAGCCCAACAGGGGATAGCAATCAGCCCCAGCATTTT. Amino acids: CAISPTGDSNQPQHF.

This chain joins TRBV5-1 and TRBJ2-7; D is uncertain. The CDR3 sequence is 17 residues long. Per germline, CDR1 SGHRS and CDR2 YFSETQ. Trimming left V 4 bases short and J 0 bases short, with 20 bases between. The chain's CDR3 is CASSRKIGPLSSYEQYF. The CDR3 DNA reads TGCGCCAGCAGCCGTAAGATCGGTCCCTTGAGCTCCTACGAGCAGTACTTC. The variable domain in full, with the rest retrieved from reference TRBV5-1 and TRBJ2-7, is KAGVTQTPRYLIKTRGQQVTLSCSPISGHRSVSWYQQTPGQGLQFLFEYFSETQRNKGNFPGRFSGRQFSNSRSEMNVSTLELGDSALYLCASSRKIGPLSSYEQYFGPGTRLTVT.

This sequence joins TRBV9 and TRBJ1-1; 11 bases fit TRBD1. The length of the CDR3 is 13 residues. Germline V CDR1 and CDR2: SGDLS, YYNGEE. J gave up 8 bases and V 3 bases, and 3 bases lay outside the gene matches. CDR3 in amino acids: CASSAGTGGEAFF. The CDR3, as DNA: TGTGCCAGCAGCGCCGGGACAGGGGGAGAAGCTTTCTTT.

V usage is TRBV4-2 and J usage is TRBJ1-6; 11 bases match TRBD1. The CDR3 contains 16 residues. Germline V CDR1 and CDR2: LGHNA, YNFKEQ. V gave up 1 base and J gave up 10 bases; unmatched junction bases: 6. CDR3 coding DNA: TGTGCCAGCAGCCAAGGACAGGGGGACAGGGGGTCACCCCTCCACTTT. This gives the protein CASSQGQGDRGSPLHF.

The DNA for the CDR3 is TGTGCCATCAGTCCATACTCAGGGGGCGCTACCTACAATGAGCAGTTCTTC. This codes for CAISPYSGGATYNEQFF. This chain links TRBV10-3 with TRBJ2-1; 8 nucleotides align to TRBD1. The germline V gene has CDR1 ENHRY and CDR2 SYGVKD. Germline trimming cut 5 bases from V and 2 bases from J; bases unmatched to any gene: 11. The CDR3 sequence is 17 residues long.

The rearrangement links TRBV10-3 to TRBJ2-3, with 7 bases identical to TRBD1. Germline values: CDR1 ENHRY, CDR2 SYGVKD. The CDR3 consists of 16 residues. V gave up 0 bases and J gave up 2 bases; unmatched junction bases: 5. The chain's CDR3 is CAISESKGQYTDTQYF. The CDR3 nucleotides read TGTGCCATCAGTGAGTCGAAGGGACAGTACACAGATACGCAGTATTTT.

The chain joins TRBV28 to TRBJ2-7; a possible D gene is TRBD2 (5 bases). Germline CDR1 and CDR2: MDHEN and SYDVKM. V lost 5 bases, J lost 7 bases, and 12 bases lay in between. The CDR3 runs 12 residues. The CDR3 DNA is TGTGCCAGCAGTCCGACTATTTGGGAGCAGTACTTC. Translation gives CASSPTIWEQYF.

This chain links TRBV30 with TRBJ2-2; TRBD1 matches 11 bases. In germline, CDR1 is GTSNPN, CDR2 SVGIG (reference sequence). The CDR3 is 16 amino acids. V was pared by 0 bases and J by 4 bases, with 4 bases of the junction left unmatched. The CDR3 here is CAWSVRDRGVTGELFF. CDR3 nucleotides: TGTGCCTGGAGTGTAAGGGACAGGGGGGTCACCGGGGAGCTGTTTTTT.

CDR3 DNA sequence: TGCGCCAGCACCCCGAACGCGGGAGGATACAATGAGCAGTTCTTC. It yields the protein CASTPNAGGYNEQFF. The chain is built from TRBV10-1 and TRBJ2-1; 8 positions match TRBD2. Per germline, CDR1 WNHNN and CDR2 SYGVQD (reference sequence). The trim removed 7 bases at V and 4 bases at J, leaving 9 bases unmatched. The CDR3 has 15 residues.

The J gene is TRBJ2-7, the V gene TRBV5-5; 7 positions agree with TRBD2. In germline, CDR1 is SGHKS, CDR2 YYEKEE (reference sequence). There are 16 residues in the CDR3. With V trimmed by 4 bases and J by 5 bases, 15 bases remained unmatched. The CDR3 here is CASSLGAGVVWDEQYF. The DNA for the CDR3 is TGTGCCAGCAGCCTTGGGGCGGGAGTGGTGTGGGACGAGCAGTACTTC.

J is TRBJ2-5 and V is TRBV19; a weak D match, TRBD1 (6 bases). The DNA end is more similar to TRBJ2-7, so the J call may be wrong. The germline gives CDR1 LNHDA, CDR2 SQIVND (reference sequence). The CDR3 loop spans 13 amino acids. The CDR3 protein is CASNAGVSNEQYF. As DNA, the CDR3 is TGTGCCTCGAACGCAGGGGTTTCAAACGAGCAGTACTTC.

J is TRBJ2-7 and V is TRBV28, with 10 bases that match TRBD1. V lost 0 bases, J lost 0 bases, and 11 bases stayed unmatched. The CDR3 contains 19 residues. Looked up from germline, CDR1 is MDHEN and CDR2 is SYDVKM. DNA of the CDR3: TGTGCCAGCAGTTTATGGGGACAGGGGAAGCCTTCGAGCTCCTACGAGCAGTACTTC. Protein sequence: CASSLWGQGKPSSSYEQYF.

V is TRBV30 and J is TRBJ1-2, with D unclear. The CDR3 is made up of 9 amino acids. Germline CDR1 reads GTSNPN; CDR2 reads SVGIG (reference sequence). The ends were cut back, 6 bases at V and 8 bases at J, with 7 bases in the middle. As DNA, the CDR3 is TGTGCCTGTCAATCCGGCTACACCTTC. Translation: CACQSGYTF.

V gene TRBV6-1 combines with J gene TRBJ1-5; 11 bases line up with TRBD1. The CDR3 covers 17 residues. J lost 0 bases, V lost 2 bases, and 3 bases had no gene match. The germline V gene has CDR1 MNHNS and CDR2 SASEGT. The CDR3 DNA is TGTGCCAGCAGTGAAACCGGGACAGGGGGTAGCAATCAGCCCCAGCATTTT. Its protein product is CASSETGTGGSNQPQHF.

This chain joins TRBV7-3 and TRBJ2-7; no definite D call. The V end was cut by 1 base, the J end by 3 bases, with 7 bases between. This CDR3 region has 13 residues. Germline loops: CDR1 SGHTA, CDR2 FQGTGA. CDR3 sequence reads: CASSLSADYEQYF. Here the CDR3 DNA reads TGTGCCAGCAGCTTAAGCGCCGACTACGAGCAGTACTTC.

This sequence joins TRBV7-9 and TRBJ1-6, with D unresolved. The CDR3 consists of 14 residues. From germline, CDR1 is SEHNR and CDR2 FQNEAQ (reference sequence). Between the trimmed V and J ends, which lost 10 bases and 5 bases, there was a span of 15 bases. The DNA of the CDR3 is TGTGCCACGAGAACTCCATTTGATAATTCACCCCTCCACTTT. Amino acids: CATRTPFDNSPLHF.

Points on this clone: The same CDR3 can be traced to other DNA sequences in this sample. The J gene is TRBJ2-7, the V gene TRBV5-4; the match to TRBD2 covers 7 bases. The CDR3 consists of 17 residues. The V gene's germline CDR1 is SGHNT and CDR2 YYREEE (reference sequence). The V and J ends lost 4 bases and 6 bases, in that order; junction bases with no gene match: 19. This chain's CDR3 is CASSRGLAGEFPSEQYF. CDR3 nucleotides: TGTGCCAGCAGCCGGGGACTGGCGGGAGAGTTTCCGAGCGAGCAGTACTTC.

The V call is TRBV2, the J call TRBJ1-3; D is unresolved. Germline V gene data show CDR1 as SNHLY and CDR2 as FYNNEI. This CDR3 comprises 13 residues. V was cut by 5 bases and J by 1 base, with 6 bases left in between. CDR3: CASSTTSGNTIYF. CDR3 nucleotide sequence: TGTGCCAGCAGTACGACTTCTGGAAACACCATATATTTT. The variable domain in full, completed from reference TRBV2 and TRBJ1-3, reads EPEVTQTPSHQVTQMGQEVILRCVPISNHLYFYWYRQILGQKVEFLVSFYNNEISEKSEIFDDQFSVERPDGSNFTLKIRSTKLEDSAMYFCASSTTSGNTIYFGEGSWLTVV.

The rearrangement uses TRBV15 and TRBJ2-1, with D maybe TRBD2 (6 bases). The germline gives CDR1 LNHNV, CDR2 YYDKDF (reference sequence). CDR3 length: 13 amino acids. V lost 7 bases, J lost 5 bases, and 12 bases lay in between. The CDR3 protein is CATTGGAHNEQFF. The CDR3, as DNA: TGTGCCACCACAGGAGGGGCTCACAATGAGCAGTTCTTC.

The V gene is TRBV10-3, the J gene TRBJ2-2, with 12 nucleotides matching TRBD2. The junction had 9 bases not matched to a gene; V was cut back by 8 bases and J by 5 bases. The germline gives CDR1 ENHRY, CDR2 SYGVKD. This CDR3 region has 16 residues. CDR3 bases: TGTGCCATCTTATCCAGGACTAGCGGGACAACCGGGGAGCTGTTTTTT. Amino acid sequence: CAILSRTSGTTGELFF.